Shown below are 22 T cell receptor beta chains from a single sample sequenced in a study of blood T cell repertoires in COVID-19. Assay: immunoSEQ multiplex PCR; the TCRdb copy retains only in-frame clones and omits some. The table shows about 150,000 clones, with approximately 90% occurring only once. The sample comprised peripheral blood. The origin of the receptors is a man between 60 and 75 years old with active or convalescent COVID-19.

The V and J genes are TRBV19 and TRBJ2-5, with 9 bases lining up with TRBD1. The ends lost 6 bases at V and 4 bases at J; junction bases unmatched: 6. Germline-derived CDR1 and CDR2 are LNHDA and SQIVND (reference sequence). The CDR3 runs to 14 residues. The DNA for the CDR3 is TGTGCCAGTAGCCGGACAGGGGATGGAGAGACCCAGTACTTC. Translated: CASSRTGDGETQYF. Full variable domain (remainder filled in from reference TRBV19 and TRBJ2-5): DGGITQSPKYLFRKEGQNVTLSCEQNLNHDAMYWYRQDPGQGLRLIYYSQIVNDFQKGDIAEGYSVSREKKESFPLTVTSAQKNPTAFYLCASSRTGDGETQYFGPGTRLLVL.

The genes are TRBV30 and TRBJ1-4; TRBD1 matches 12 bases. Germline lookup yields CDR1 GTSNPN and CDR2 SVGIG (reference sequence). The CDR3 is made up of 14 amino acids. J lost 6 bases, V lost 3 bases, and 2 bases had no gene match. CDR3 in amino acids: CAWRGTGGYEKLFF. The CDR3 nucleotides read TGTGCCTGGAGGGGGACAGGGGGCTATGAAAAACTGTTTTTT.

V usage is TRBV9 and J usage is TRBJ2-7; unclear D gene. Germline V gives CDR1 SGDLS, CDR2 YYNGEE. Trimming shortened V by 1 base and J by 0 bases, and 11 bases separated the two germline ends. The CDR3 sequence is 15 residues long. In DNA, the CDR3 is TGTGCCAGCAGCGTAAGCTGGGCACCCTCCTACGAGCAGTACTTC. Translated, it gives CASSVSWAPSYEQYF.

V and J are TRBV3-1 (or the pseudogene TRBV3-2) and TRBJ1-2; 10 bases match TRBD1. V lost 4 bases and J lost 6; bases outside the gene matches: 8. The CDR3 has 15 residues. Germline V gene lookup returns CDR1 LGHDT and CDR2 YNNKEL (reference sequence). The CDR3 DNA reads as TGTGCCAGCAGCCCAGGGGACAGGGGAAGTCATGGCTACACCTTC. The encoded protein is CASSPGDRGSHGYTF.

V is TRBV7-8 and J is TRBJ2-3; 9 bases are shared with TRBD1. This CDR3 contains 15 residues. Trimming at V came to 5 bases and at J to 1 base, leaving 4 bases not matched to a gene. The V gene's germline CDR1 is SGHVS and CDR2 FQNEAQ. CDR3 region: CASSRRTGGTDTQYF. The CDR3, as DNA: TGTGCCAGCAGCAGAAGGACAGGGGGCACAGATACGCAGTATTTT.

This chain links TRBV18 with TRBJ2-1; D might be TRBD2 (5 bases). The length of the CDR3 is 15 residues. The V gene lost 0 bases and the J gene lost 5 bases, with 11 bases spanning the gap. Germline V CDR1 and CDR2: KGHSH, LQKENI. The CDR3 protein is CASSPPYSGNNEQFF. The CDR3 DNA sequence: TGTGCCAGCTCACCACCCTACAGCGGAAACAATGAGCAGTTCTTC. Drawing the rest from reference TRBV18 and TRBJ2-1, the complete variable domain is NAGVMQNPRHLVRRRGQEARLRCSPMKGHSHVYWYRQLPEEGLKFMVYLQKENIIDESGMPKERFSAEFPKEGPSILRIQQVVRGDSAAYFCASSPPYSGNNEQFFGPGTRLTVL.

This rearrangement joins TRBV7-9 to TRBJ1-1, with D uncertain. Germline CDR1 reads SEHNR; CDR2 reads FQNEAQ (reference sequence). Trimming stripped 5 bases from V and 5 bases from J, with 9 bases between. The CDR3 has 12 amino acids. The CDR3 bases are TGTGCCAGCAGCCGAATGGAGACTGAAGCTTTCTTT. Its translation is CASSRMETEAFF.

This chain joins TRBV4-3 and TRBJ2-1; 8 nucleotides line up with TRBD1. CDR1 and CDR2 (germline): LGHNA, YSLEER. This CDR3 contains 15 residues. J lost 5 bases, V lost 7 bases, and 10 bases had no gene match. CDR3 DNA sequence: TGCGCCAGCAATTTGGGGACAGGAAGGGACAATGAGCAGTTCTTC. Its translation: CASNLGTGRDNEQFF.

The chain joins TRBV9 to TRBJ2-5; 11 bases match TRBD2. CDR3 length: 15 amino acids. In germline, CDR1 is SGDLS, CDR2 YYNGEE. Germline trimming cut 1 base from V and 5 bases from J; bases unmatched to any gene: 4. CDR3 in amino acids: CASSVTSGGGETQYF. The CDR3 DNA sequence: TGTGCCAGCAGCGTAACTAGCGGGGGAGGGGAGACCCAGTACTTC.

V and J are TRBV20-1 and TRBJ2-2, with TRBD2 matching over 12 bases. V lost 3 bases and J lost 0; bases outside the gene matches: 14. Germline V CDR1 and CDR2: DFQATT, SNEGSKA (reference sequence). The CDR3 runs to 20 residues. Here the CDR3 reads CSASHARSLAGGANTGELFF. In nucleotides, the CDR3 is TGCAGTGCTAGTCACGCGCGATCACTAGCGGGAGGCGCGAACACCGGGGAGCTGTTTTTT.

This clone was seen only once. This sequence joins TRBV4-3 and TRBJ2-7; tentative D call: TRBD1 (5 bases). The CDR3 has 16 residues. Germline V CDR1 and CDR2: LGHNA, YSLEER. The V end was cut by 0 bases, the J end by 2 bases, with 14 bases between. The CDR3 coding sequence is TGCGCCAGCAGCCAAGAGTTGGCAGGGTTTCCCTACGAGCAGTACTTC. It is translated as CASSQELAGFPYEQYF.

The chain combines TRBV30 with TRBJ1-6, with 7 bases matching TRBD1. CDR1 and CDR2 (germline): GTSNPN, SVGIG (reference sequence). The CDR3 is made up of 13 amino acids. Losses at the gene ends were 3 bases for V and 8 bases for J; bases not matched to a gene: 4. The CDR3 DNA follows: TGTGCCTGGAGCCGACAGGGATATTCACCCCTCCACTTT. This codes for CAWSRQGYSPLHF.

The chain uses TRBV11-2 and TRBJ2-5; D ambiguous. Germline CDR1 reads SGHAT; CDR2 reads FQNNGV. With 5 bases removed from V and 0 bases from J, the gap between germline ends came to 7 bases. The CDR3 is made up of 13 amino acids. The CDR3 nucleotides are TGTGCCAGCAGCATTAGCAACCAAGAGACCCAGTACTTC. This codes for CASSISNQETQYF.

The chain combines TRBV27 with TRBJ2-1; D not certain. Trimming cost V 1 base and J 5 bases, with 6 bases left between them. The CDR3 loop spans 13 amino acids. Germline values: CDR1 MNHEY, CDR2 SMNVEV (reference sequence). CDR3 nucleotides: TGTGCCAGCAGTTTATGGGCAGACAATGAGCAGTTCTTC. Amino acids: CASSLWADNEQFF.

The chain joins TRBV4-2 to TRBJ2-5; 9 bases align to TRBD2. From germline, CDR1 is LGHNA and CDR2 YNFKEQ. The trim removed 0 bases at V and 3 bases at J, leaving 11 bases unmatched. There are 18 residues in the CDR3. CDR3 protein: CASSQEGQRGDLKETQYF. CDR3 in DNA: TGTGCCAGCAGCCAAGAGGGGCAGCGGGGGGATTTAAAAGAGACCCAGTACTTC.

The chain employs TRBV5-1 and TRBJ2-1, with 7 bases fitting TRBD2. This CDR3 is built from 19 residues. V shed 7 bases and J 0 bases; nucleotides not matched to a gene: 19. CDR1 and CDR2 from the germline V gene are SGHRS and YFSETQ. CDR3 sequence reads: CASSLIGGRVTSSYNEQFF. DNA for the CDR3: TGCGCCAGCTCTCTGATTGGGGGGAGGGTAACTAGCTCCTACAATGAGCAGTTCTTC. Supplemented by reference TRBV5-1 and TRBJ2-1, the full variable domain reads KAGVTQTPRYLIKTRGQQVTLSCSPISGHRSVSWYQQTPGQGLQFLFEYFSETQRNKGNFPGRFSGRQFSNSRSEMNVSTLELGDSALYLCASSLIGGRVTSSYNEQFFGPGTRLTVL.

The chain links TRBV4-2 to TRBJ2-7; D is possibly TRBD1 (5 bases). V lost 4 bases, J lost 2 bases, and 15 bases lay in between. Looked up from germline, CDR1 is LGHNA and CDR2 is YNFKEQ. The CDR3 runs to 15 residues. Written as DNA, the CDR3 is TGTGCCAGCAGCCTTAGAGCTAGGGGCCCCTACGAGCAGTACTTC. Translating gives CASSLRARGPYEQYF.

J is TRBJ1-5 and V is TRBV28, with 8 bases identical to TRBD1. V was pared by 5 bases and J by 7 bases, with 7 bases of the junction left unmatched. CDR1 MDHEN and CDR2 SYDVKM come from the germline V gene. The CDR3 spans 14 residues. Here the CDR3 DNA reads TGTGCCAGCAGTACAGGACAGGGTCGGCAGCCCCAGCATTTT. It specifies CASSTGQGRQPQHF. Complete variable domain (other parts from reference TRBV28 and TRBJ1-5): DVKVTQSSRYLVKRTGEKVFLECVQDMDHENMFWYRQDPGLGLRLIYFSYDVKMKEKGDIPEGYSVSREKKERFSLILESASTNQTSMYLCASSTGQGRQPQHFGDGTRLSIL.

The rearrangement uses TRBV3-1 (or the pseudogene TRBV3-2) and TRBJ1-4; perhaps TRBD1 as D (6 bases). This CDR3 contains 14 residues. Germline V gene lookup returns CDR1 LGHDT and CDR2 YNNKEL (reference sequence). The germline V and J ends were trimmed by 2 bases and 7 bases, with 11 bases remaining between them. For the CDR3, the DNA is TGTGCCAGCAGCCAACAGGGGCTGGGTGAAAAACTGTTTTTT. Protein product: CASSQQGLGEKLFF.

J is TRBJ1-2 and V is TRBV4-2; D gene ambiguous. Germline V lookup: CDR1 LGHNA, CDR2 YNFKEQ. The CDR3 covers 16 residues. V was cut by 0 bases and J by 0 bases, with 11 bases left in between. The CDR3 nucleotides read TGTGCCAGCAGCCAAGACCTGGGCTGGCCTAACTATGGCTACACCTTC. This sequence encodes CASSQDLGWPNYGYTF.

The CDR3 coding sequence is TGTGCCAGCAGCCAAGCCCGGGGTCCGTACGAGCAGTACTTC. Residues: CASSQARGPYEQYF. This chain connects TRBV3-1 (or the pseudogene TRBV3-2) to TRBJ2-7, with D possibly TRBD2 on 5 matching bases. CDR3 length: 14 amino acids. Germline V lookup: CDR1 LGHDT, CDR2 YNNKEL (reference sequence). V lost 1 base to trimming and J lost 4 bases, with 11 bases between them.

This rearrangement joins TRBV19 to TRBJ1-2; 7 nucleotides line up with TRBD1. The trim removed 5 bases at V and 1 base at J, leaving 7 bases unmatched. The length of the CDR3 is 15 residues. Germline CDR1 and CDR2: LNHDA and SQIVND (reference sequence). CDR3 bases: TGTGCCAGTAGTTTTGGACAGGATCTTAACTATGGCTACACCTTC. Its translation: CASSFGQDLNYGYTF.